This T cell receptor (beta chain) was obtained from a study of cytomegalovirus exposure and HLA in healthy donors. Concerning this clone itself: Antigen unknown.

Findings and caveats of the study: In presence/absence analyses, roughly uniform sequencing depth across donors was assumed.

In germline, CDR1 is MNHEY, CDR2 SVGAGI. Trimming removed 7 bases from V and 7 bases from J; junction bases left unmatched: 7. The CDR3 is 13 amino acids. Amplification used 60 Vbeta primers and 13 Jbeta primers. Here immunoSEQ multiplex PCR was the method, and the copy in TCRdb shows in-frame clones only, minus some. The sample has 200,000 to 250,000 clones; roughly 83% are singletons. Material for sequencing was PBMCs. This clonotype was sampled from a boy younger than 10 in good health and CMV-seronegative. This sequence joins TRBV6-5 and TRBJ1-2; TRBD1 matches at 9 bases. The CDR3 nucleotides are TGTGCCAGCACCCAAACAGGGGGCACTGGCTACACCTTC. This translates into CASTQTGGTGYTF.